This TCR beta chain was retrieved from a study of read filtering for tumor transcriptome and immune sequencing. This library used approximately 370 ng RNA and molecular barcoded adaptors spanning alpha/delta and beta/gamma chains. TCRdb itself ran the reads through MiXCR, one entry per CDR3 protein. The profile shows tens of thousands of distinct CDR3 sequences, 20% to 25% of them singletons. This clonotype was counted a few times. Germline V gene sequence: CDR1 MNHEY, CDR2 SVGAGI. J gave up 3 bases and V 7 bases, and 5 bases lay outside the gene matches. The CDR3 has 14 amino acids. The sequenced sample was a population of CD138-negative cells sorted from bone marrow. This clonotype was obtained from a donor at least 40 years old with multiple myeloma. The chain is built from TRBV6-5 and TRBJ2-2; 7 nucleotides align to TRBD2. CDR3 in amino acids: CASKASGYTGELFF. For the CDR3, the DNA is TGTGCCAGCAAGGCTAGCGGTTACACCGGGGAGCTGTTTTTT.